These 5 T cell receptor beta chains came from one sample sequenced in a study of CD4 T cells in relation to SARS-CoV-2 and coronaviruses. Their antigen targets remain unknown. The repertoire was sequenced with immunoSEQ multiplex PCR; TCRdb's copy has only in-frame clones and lacks some. The repertoire consists of around 35,000 clones, with under 90% occurring once and the leading ten covering approximately 4.5%. Sequenced material: naive CD4+ T cells from PBMCs, cultured in vitro. Subset meaning: naive CD4+ T cells isolated by negative enrichment. The receptor source for this set is an adult with COVID-19.

V usage is TRBV12-5 and J usage is TRBJ2-1; 7 bases are shared with TRBD2. Trimming removed 1 base from V and 4 bases from J; junction bases left unmatched: 4. The CDR3 is made up of 15 amino acids. Germline loops: CDR1 LGHNT, CDR2 FRNRAP. In nucleotides, the CDR3 is TGTGCTAGTGGTTTGGAAGCGGGATCATACAATGAGCAGTTCTTC. Its translation is CASGLEAGSYNEQFF. Combining the CDR3 with reference TRBV12-5 and TRBJ2-1 gives the whole variable domain DARVTQTPRHKVTEMGQEVTMRCQPILGHNTVFWYRQTMMQGLELLAYFRNRAPLDDSGMPKDRFSAEMPDATLATLKIQPSEPRDSAVYFCASGLEAGSYNEQFFGPGTRLTVL.

J is TRBJ2-1 and V is TRBV7-2, with D tentatively TRBD1 (6 bases). The CDR3 sequence is 14 residues long. Germline V gives CDR1 SGHTA, CDR2 FQGNSA. Deletions cut 5 bases from V and 8 bases from J, with 16 bases between. For the CDR3, the DNA is TGTGCCAGCAGCCCATATGGACAGTCCCATGAGCAGTTCTTC. It yields the protein CASSPYGQSHEQFF.

The chain has TRBV14 and TRBJ2-5; D is undetermined. CDR1 is SGHDN and CDR2 is FVKESK in the germline V gene. The V and J ends lost 3 bases and 8 bases respectively, with 19 bases between them. This CDR3 spans 15 amino acids. CDR3 nucleotides: TGTGCCAGCAGCCATCCGACTGAGACGGTCGACACCCAGTACTTC. It translates to CASSHPTETVDTQYF.

DNA of the CDR3: TGCGCCAGCAGCTCTAGACAGGTAGGAAGGGAGCAGTTCTTC. This translates into CASSSRQVGREQFF. The gene calls are TRBV5-1 and TRBJ2-1, with TRBD1 as a possible D gene (6 bases). Germline CDR1 reads SGHRS; CDR2 reads YFSETQ. Trimming took off 3 bases at V and 10 bases at J, with 17 bases between the two ends. The CDR3 totals 14 residues.

V usage is TRBV7-8 and J usage is TRBJ2-7, with no clear D. Germline V CDR1 and CDR2: SGHVS, FQNEAQ. The length of the CDR3 is 14 residues. The germline V and J ends were trimmed by 3 bases and 2 bases, with 11 bases remaining between them. The CDR3 loop reads CASSFFSIPYEQYF. CDR3 DNA sequence: TGTGCCAGCAGCTTTTTTTCGATCCCCTACGAGCAGTACTTC.